The 13 T cell receptor beta chains below were found in one sample sequenced in a study of blood T cell repertoires in COVID-19 (TCRdb year 2020). The library was built by means of the immunoSEQ multiplex PCR assay. TCRdb limited this immuneACCESS table to in-frame rearrangements with V and J called. A share of clones is missing; checked studies link under half to unresolved V genes, and the rest is unexplained. A total of fewer than 300,000 clones appear in this sample, roughly 90% of them only once. Of the sample, over 4% is held by the ten largest clones. The sequencing sample was made of peripheral blood. The receptors come from a man in his fifties or sixties who had recovered from COVID-19.

This clone appeared a single time. V gene TRBV5-1 combines with J gene TRBJ2-5; TRBD1 agrees at 8 bases. The CDR3 loop spans 14 amino acids. V shed 4 bases, J shed 2 bases, and the junction held 4 bases outside the gene matches. Germline CDR1 is SGHRS and CDR2 is YFSETQ. Here the CDR3 reads CASSPRTGQETQYF. The DNA for the CDR3 is TGCGCCAGCAGCCCCAGGACAGGGCAAGAGACCCAGTACTTC.

The chain uses TRBV20-1 and TRBJ2-7, with 10 bases fitting TRBD2. CDR3 length: 15 residues. The V segment lost 3 bases and the J segment 2 bases; nucleotides outside the gene matches: 7. Germline CDR1 DFQATT, CDR2 SNEGSKA (reference sequence). CDR3 sequence reads: CSASKIAGGTYEQYF. DNA for the CDR3: TGCAGTGCTAGTAAAATAGCGGGGGGAACCTACGAGCAGTACTTC.

The count of this clone is one. The V and J genes are TRBV11-1 and TRBJ2-5; no clear D. The germline V and J ends were trimmed by 2 bases and 5 bases, with 15 bases remaining between them. The CDR3 loop spans 15 amino acids. The V gene's germline CDR1 is SGHAT and CDR2 FQDESV (reference sequence). CDR3 in DNA: TGTGCCAGCAGCTTAACCTCGGTTAACCGGGAGACCCAGTACTTC. Its translation is CASSLTSVNRETQYF.

The gene calls are TRBV5-6 and TRBJ2-3; 9 bases line up with TRBD2. The CDR3 is 16 amino acids. V was clipped by 4 bases and J by 2 bases; unmatched bases: 8. Germline lookup yields CDR1 SGHDT and CDR2 YYEEEE. The CDR3 DNA is TGTGCCAGCAGCGGAGAAAGCGGGGGGAACACAGATACGCAGTATTTT. This translates into CASSGESGGNTDTQYF.

The rearrangement links TRBV18 to TRBJ1-1; the match to TRBD1 covers 7 bases. With V trimmed by 3 bases and J by 0 bases, 10 bases remained unmatched. CDR3 length: 17 residues. Per germline, CDR1 KGHSH and CDR2 LQKENI. The CDR3 DNA reads as TGTGCCAGCTCACCGGCGAGCAGGGGGTCGGTGAACACTGAAGCTTTCTTT. This translates into CASSPASRGSVNTEAFF.

The rearrangement links TRBV19 to TRBJ1-3; possibly TRBD1 for D (5 bases). V lost 5 bases and J 2 bases, leaving 10 bases between the germline ends. Looked up from germline, CDR1 is LNHDA and CDR2 is SQIVND (reference sequence). The CDR3 runs 14 residues. The CDR3 bases are TGTGCCAGTAGTGGGTCAGGGACTGGAAACACCATATATTTT. Amino acids: CASSGSGTGNTIYF.

The gene calls are TRBV19 and TRBJ1-1; 9 bases line up with TRBD1. V lost 6 bases, J lost 2 bases, and 4 bases stayed unmatched. CDR1 is LNHDA, CDR2 SQIVND, per germline (reference sequence). CDR3 length: 14 amino acids. CDR3 sequence reads: CASSPQGANTEAFF. The CDR3 DNA follows: TGTGCCAGTAGCCCACAGGGGGCAAACACTGAAGCTTTCTTT. Looking up the rest from reference TRBV19 and TRBJ1-1 gives the full variable domain: DGGITQSPKYLFRKEGQNVTLSCEQNLNHDAMYWYRQDPGQGLRLIYYSQIVNDFQKGDIAEGYSVSREKKESFPLTVTSAQKNPTAFYLCASSPQGANTEAFFGQGTRLTVV.

V and J are TRBV6-1 and TRBJ2-7; 7 nucleotides line up with TRBD1. V was pared by 0 bases and J by 3 bases, with 2 bases of the junction left unmatched. The CDR3 contains 14 residues. CDR1 is MNHNS, CDR2 SASEGT, per germline. CDR3 sequence: CASSEAGTDYEQYF. CDR3 DNA: TGTGCCAGCAGTGAAGCTGGGACAGACTACGAGCAGTACTTC.

The chain combines TRBV6-1 with TRBJ2-4; D not certain. Germline V gene data show CDR1 as MNHNS and CDR2 as SASEGT. This CDR3 is 13 amino acids long. V gave up 3 bases and J gave up 3 bases, with 6 bases separating them. Written as DNA, the CDR3 is TGTGCCAGCAGTGACGGCGGCAAAAACATTCAGTACTTC. Translation: CASSDGGKNIQYF.

The CDR3 nucleotides read TGTGCCTGGTCTAGCGCAACTAATGAAAAACTGTTTTTT. This gives the protein CAWSSATNEKLFF. The V gene is TRBV30, the J gene TRBJ1-4; D uncertain. The V gene's germline CDR1 is GTSNPN and CDR2 SVGIG (reference sequence). This CDR3 region has 13 residues. V lost 5 bases and J lost 0, with 7 bases in between.

The gene calls are TRBV7-2 and TRBJ2-4; 8 bases align to TRBD2. With 1 base clipped from V and 1 base from J, the junction kept 6 bases outside the gene matches. Germline CDR1 reads SGHTA; CDR2 reads FQGNSA. This CDR3 comprises 17 residues. The CDR3 loop is CASSLGGSGAAKNIQYF. The CDR3 DNA is TGTGCCAGCAGCTTAGGAGGTAGCGGGGCCGCCAAAAACATTCAGTACTTC. Full variable domain (remainder filled in from reference TRBV7-2 and TRBJ2-4): GAGVSQSPSNKVTEKGKDVELRCDPISGHTALYWYRQSLGQGLEFLIYFQGNSAPDKSGLPSDRFSAERTGGSVSTLTIQRTQQEDSAVYLCASSLGGSGAAKNIQYFGAGTRLSVL.

The chain recombines TRBV6-5 with TRBJ1-4; TRBD1 matches 9 bases. CDR1 is MNHEY, CDR2 SVGAGI, per germline. Trimming removed 2 bases from V and 8 bases from J; junction bases left unmatched: 3. This CDR3 region has 14 residues. CDR3 sequence reads: CASSYDRGVEKLFF. In nucleotides, the CDR3 is TGTGCCAGCAGTTACGACAGGGGGGTCGAAAAACTGTTTTTT.

The rearrangement links TRBV6-2 or TRBV6-3 to TRBJ2-2, with no clear D. The V gene lost 6 bases and the J gene lost 2 bases, with 7 bases spanning the gap. This CDR3 has 13 amino acids. Germline V lookup: CDR1 MNHEY, CDR2 SVGEGT. CDR3 residues: CASSHINTGELFF. The CDR3 nucleotides are TGTGCCAGCAGCCATATCAACACCGGGGAGCTGTTTTTT.